This TCR beta chain was captured in a study of CD8+CD57+ T cells in acquired aplastic anemia. Genomic DNA provided the template from which TCR beta VDJ and CDR3 profiles were obtained. One entry per CDR3 protein results from TCRdb running MiXCR on the reads. The table shows hundreds of thousands of distinct CDR3 sequences, with more than 25% occurring only once. Patients chosen for sequencing had CD8+CD57+ cells that had expanded, as shown by flow cytometry. Patients were treatment-naive when blood was sampled. About this clonotype: Its antigen is currently unknown.

Study observations and caveats: Overlap between patients and controls comprised twenty-nine CD8+ CDR3 sequences. A significant difference in CD8+ Simpson's diversity between patients and controls was not found.

Germline CDR1 reads SNHLY; CDR2 reads FYNNEI. The CDR3 is made up of 15 amino acids. The junction had 10 bases not matched to a gene; V was cut back by 6 bases and J by 3 bases. The sequence derives from a human donor with aplastic anemia. What was sequenced was sorted CD4+, CD8+, or CD8+CD57+ T cells (not recorded which) from PBMCs. The rearrangement links TRBV2 to TRBJ2-7, with 8 positions matching TRBD2. The CDR3 spells CASSLLGTSYYEQYF. As DNA, the CDR3 is TGTGCCAGCAGCTTGTTGGGGACTAGTTACTACGAGCAGTACTTC.